The entry that follows covers one TCR beta chain sequence. Its antigen is not known. Amplification of TCR beta CDR3 regions used RNA transcripts. HTBI-primed first-round RT-PCR preceded second-round multiplex PCR. TCRdb called the multiplex PCR reads again in MiXCR, with one record for every CDR3 protein. Of tens of thousands of distinct CDR3 sequences in the sample, approximately 52% were seen once. The sample comes from a study of Graves' ophthalmopathy and Graves' hyperthyroidism. Findings of the study overall: A model built from 13 signatures distinguished ophthalmopathy from stable hyperthyroidism with approximately 90% sensitivity and approximately 80% specificity. Ophthalmopathy progression predictions by the model showed about 75% specificity and 70.59% sensitivity.

Other autoimmune diseases, uncontrolled infections, pregnancy or lactation excluded patients from enrollment. PBMCs were obtained from 9 to 10 ml of fresh peripheral blood. V was pared by 1 base and J by 4 bases, with 17 bases between. The CDR3 totals 15 residues. CDR1 is DFQATT, CDR2 SNEGSKA, per germline (reference sequence). The sequencing sample was made of peripheral blood. The origin of this receptor is an adult woman with Graves' ophthalmopathy. This sequence joins TRBV20-1 and TRBJ2-7; D possibly corresponds to TRBD2 (8 bases). CDR3 in amino acids: CSARGQGGRIYEQYF. The CDR3 DNA sequence: TGCAGTGCTAGAGGACAGGGCGGGAGGATTTACGAGCAGTACTTC.